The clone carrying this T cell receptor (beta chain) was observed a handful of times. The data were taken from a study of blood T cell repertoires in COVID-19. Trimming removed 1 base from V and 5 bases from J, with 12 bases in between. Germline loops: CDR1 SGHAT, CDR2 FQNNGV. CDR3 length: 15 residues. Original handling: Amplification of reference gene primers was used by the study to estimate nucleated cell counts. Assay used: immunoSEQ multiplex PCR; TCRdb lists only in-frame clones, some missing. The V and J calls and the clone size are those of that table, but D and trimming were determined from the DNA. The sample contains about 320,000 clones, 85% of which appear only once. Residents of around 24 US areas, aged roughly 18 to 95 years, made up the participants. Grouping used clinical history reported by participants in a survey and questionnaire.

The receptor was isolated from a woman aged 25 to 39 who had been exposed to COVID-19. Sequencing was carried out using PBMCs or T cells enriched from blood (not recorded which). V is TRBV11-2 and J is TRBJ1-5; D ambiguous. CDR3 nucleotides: TGTGCCAGCAGCTTAGCCGGCGGGTCTGATCAGCCCCAGCATTTT. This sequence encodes CASSLAGGSDQPQHF. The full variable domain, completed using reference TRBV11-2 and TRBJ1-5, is EAGVAQSPRYKIIEKRQSVAFWCNPISGHATLYWYQQILGQGPKLLIQFQNNGVVDDSQLPKDRFSAERLKGVDSTLKIQPAKLEDSAVYLCASSLAGGSDQPQHFGDGTRLSIL.